This TCR beta chain was profiled in a study of CD8+CD57+ T cells in acquired aplastic anemia. The wider study: Quantities of DNA derived from sorted CD4+ and CD8+ cells averaged around 3.2 ug. Notes on the study in general: Controls and patients did not differ significantly in CD8+ Simpson's diversity. Patients and controls turned out to have 25 to 35 CD8+ CDR3 sequences in common.

CDR1 and CDR2 (germline): SGHTA, FQGNSA. The ends were cut back, 5 bases at V and 0 bases at J, with 10 bases in the middle. CDR3 length: 15 residues. Of note for this clonotype: Its antigen is currently unknown.

Researchers used genomic DNA as the template to profile TCR beta VDJ and CDR3. Via MiXCR, TCRdb re-called the reads, giving one row per CDR3 protein. The data show just over 450,000 distinct CDR3 sequences, under 40% seen once. All patients picked for sequencing had shown, by flow cytometry, an expansion of CD8+CD57+ cells. None of the patients had been given any therapy when their blood was sampled. The chain carries TRBV7-2 and TRBJ1-4; D not certain. This TCR came from a human donor with aplastic anemia. The sequencing sample was made of sorted CD4+, CD8+, or CD8+CD57+ T cells (not recorded which) from PBMCs. CDR3: CASSQGATTNEKLFF. CDR3 bases: TGTGCCAGCAGCCAAGGTGCGACAACTAATGAAAAACTGTTTTTT.